These 7 T cell receptor beta chains originate from one sample sequenced in a study of Graves' ophthalmopathy and Graves' hyperthyroidism. TCR beta CDR3 amplification used RNA transcripts. After a first-round RT-PCR with HTBI primers, a second-round multiplex PCR was run. One entry per CDR3 protein results from TCRdb running MiXCR on the multiplex PCR reads. The table records 600,000 to 650,000 distinct CDR3 sequences, about 20% of them present only once. Material for sequencing was peripheral blood. These receptor sequences come from a young woman with stable Graves' hyperthyroidism. Some clones in this sample may be carry-over from other donors' samples.

The genes are TRBV13 and TRBJ2-7; 9 nucleotides match TRBD2. With V trimmed by 4 bases and J by 3 bases, 4 bases remained unmatched. Per the germline V gene, CDR1 is PRHDT and CDR2 is FYEKMQ (reference sequence). The CDR3 is made up of 14 amino acids. CDR3 nucleotide sequence: TGTGCCAGCAGCTGGAGCGGGAGGTTCTACGAGCAGTACTTC. Its protein product is CASSWSGRFYEQYF.

The sample holds many counts of this clonotype. The rearrangement joins TRBV27 to TRBJ2-3; D uncertain. V lost 3 bases to trimming and J lost 1 base, with 5 bases between them. CDR3 length: 13 residues. CDR1 and CDR2 (germline): MNHEY, SMNVEV (reference sequence). CDR3 DNA: TGTGCCAGCAGTTTCGGACGCACAGATACGCAGTATTTT. It is translated as CASSFGRTDTQYF.

This clonotype has a count of ten or more. The chain couples TRBV18 to TRBJ1-1, with D uncertain. The CDR3 has 12 residues. Trimming shortened V by 4 bases and J by 1 base, and 4 bases separated the two germline ends. Germline CDR1 reads KGHSH; CDR2 reads LQKENI. The CDR3 coding sequence is TGTGCCAGCTCACGGTCGAACACTGAAGCTTTCTTT. Its protein is CASSRSNTEAFF. Full variable domain (missing parts from reference TRBV18 and TRBJ1-1): NAGVMQNPRHLVRRRGQEARLRCSPMKGHSHVYWYRQLPEEGLKFMVYLQKENIIDESGMPKERFSAEFPKEGPSILRIQQVVRGDSAAYFCASSRSNTEAFFGQGTRLTVV.

This clonotype appeared a few times. This chain joins TRBV7-2 and TRBJ1-1; TRBD1 is a possible D gene (5 bases). This CDR3 spans 14 amino acids. The germline V and J ends were trimmed by 5 bases and 6 bases, with 16 bases remaining between them. CDR1 and CDR2 (germline): SGHTA, FQGNSA. The chain's CDR3 is CASSVRDPAAEAFF. CDR3 in DNA: TGTGCCAGCAGCGTTAGGGACCCGGCGGCTGAAGCTTTCTTT.

The chain carries TRBV7-3 and TRBJ2-7; 9 positions match TRBD1. Trimming took 5 bases from V and 5 from J; bases not matched to a gene: 4. The germline gives CDR1 SGHTA, CDR2 FQGTGA. The CDR3 is 13 amino acids. As DNA, the CDR3 is TGTGCCAGCAGCCGGGACAGGGACAACGAGCAGTACGTC. Translation: CASSRDRDNEQYV.

About this clonotype: This sequence may be a read error, since a much larger clone differs from it by one base. This chain connects TRBV10-3 to TRBJ1-2, with D uncertain. CDR1 and CDR2 from the germline V gene are ENHRY and SYGVKD. Between the trimmed V and J ends, which lost 0 bases and 12 bases, there was a span of 14 bases. The CDR3 has 13 amino acids. The CDR3 spells CAISESSARGDTF. Written as DNA, the CDR3 is TGTGCCATCAGTGAGTCGTCGGCTCGCGGCGACACCTTC.

About this clonotype: A read error may explain this, as a much larger clone is one base away. This CDR3 fails to terminate in the conserved phenylalanine or tryptophan, so it likely reflects a read error. The rearrangement joins TRBV3-1 to TRBJ1-5; D may be TRBD1 (6 bases). The germline V gene encodes CDR1 LGHDT and CDR2 YNNKEL (reference sequence). The germline V and J ends were trimmed by 3 bases and 0 bases, with 9 bases remaining between them. The CDR3 is 15 residues long. The CDR3 bases are TGTGCCAGCAGCCAGGGGGGGCTTAGCAATCAGCCCCAGCATGTT. This codes for CASSQGGLSNQPQHV.